The clone carrying this T cell receptor beta chain was found a few times. Its antigen is unidentified. The data derive from a study of T cell responses to AZD1222 COVID-19 vaccine. On the study more broadly: Pooled in the analysis were second doses at about 4 or about 12 weeks.

This CDR3 has 12 residues. With 3 bases removed from V and 8 bases from J, the gap between germline ends came to 10 bases. Germline CDR1 LNHDA, CDR2 SQIVND (reference sequence). Broader study findings: White British donors predominated, females outnumbered males, and clonal diversity was possibly underestimated. Of the AZD1222 recipients, only five to seven were seropositive at baseline. CD4 TCRs associated with vaccination spanned spike, dominating at 160-218 and 743-854.

Assay used: immunoSEQ multiplex PCR; TCRdb lists only in-frame clones, some missing. The sample comprises about 160,000 clones, 85% to 90% of which are singletons, and 6.9% rests with the top ten. This chain links TRBV19 with TRBJ1-2, with D uncertain. The receptor was isolated from an adult in good health. The material was peripheral blood, obtained on day 0 of AZD1222 vaccination. CDR3: CASSIAVWGYTF. For the CDR3, the DNA is TGTGCCAGTAGTATCGCTGTATGGGGCTACACCTTC. The full variable domain, rest sourced from reference TRBV19 and TRBJ1-2, is DGGITQSPKYLFRKEGQNVTLSCEQNLNHDAMYWYRQDPGQGLRLIYYSQIVNDFQKGDIAEGYSVSREKKESFPLTVTSAQKNPTAFYLCASSIAVWGYTFGSGTRLTVV.